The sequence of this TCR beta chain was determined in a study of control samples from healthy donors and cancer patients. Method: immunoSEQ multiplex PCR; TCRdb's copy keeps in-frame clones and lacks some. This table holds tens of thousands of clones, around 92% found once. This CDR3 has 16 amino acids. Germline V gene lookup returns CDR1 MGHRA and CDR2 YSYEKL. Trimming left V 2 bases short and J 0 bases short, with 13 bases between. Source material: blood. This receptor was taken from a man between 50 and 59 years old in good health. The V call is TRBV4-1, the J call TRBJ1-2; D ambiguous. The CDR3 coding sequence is TGCGCCAGCAGCCAACCCCTGCGGGCGGCTAACTATGGCTACACCTTC. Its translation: CASSQPLRAANYGYTF.